These 22 T cell receptor beta chains were sequenced from one sample in a study of blood T cells in healthy people across ages. Primers used in a second PCR of roughly 6 to 12 cycles were a sample-barcoded 5' primer and a J-beta primer mix. A single record per CDR3 protein comes from TCRdb applying MiXCR to the 5' RACE reads. The data contain roughly 550,000 distinct CDR3 sequences, nearly 25% of them singletons. In addition, the sample was reused for a study of T cells of mothers and their children.

The sequenced sample was blood. The receptors come from a boy aged 10-17 years in good health.

V gene TRBV6-4 combines with J gene TRBJ2-5, with D tentatively TRBD1 (6 bases). Matching the DNA end better, TRBJ2-1 makes the J call doubtful. Germline V gene data show CDR1 as MRHNA and CDR2 as SNTAGT. This CDR3 is built from 13 residues. The CDR3 region has the DNA TGTGCCAGCAGCTCGTCAGGGGTAGGGGAGCAGTTCTTC. It specifies CASSSSGVGEQFF.

The chain recombines TRBV5-1 with TRBJ1-1; 9 nucleotides align to TRBD1. This CDR3 comprises 15 residues. The germline gives CDR1 SGHRS, CDR2 YFSETQ. The trim removed 1 base at V and 1 base at J, leaving 2 bases unmatched. In DNA, the CDR3 is TGCGCCAGCAGCTTGACAGGGGGCACGAACACTGAAGCTTTCTTT. Translating it yields CASSLTGGTNTEAFF.

J is TRBJ2-7 and V is TRBV4-1; D unresolved. V shed 3 bases and J shed 1 base, with 19 bases lying between them. The CDR3 is 17 residues long. Germline CDR1 MGHRA, CDR2 YSYEKL. CDR3 sequence (DNA): TGCGCCAGCAGCCACGATCTCTACAGCCACTATTCCTACGAGCAGTACTTC. Translation: CASSHDLYSHYSYEQYF.

As concerns this clonotype: Relative to the germline gene, one junction end is altered; a read error may explain this. The CDR3 spells CAISESIKGGALNGQFF. The CDR3 nucleotides read TGTGCCATCAGTGAGTCGATCAAAGGAGGGGCCCTCAATGGGCAGTTCTTC. The chain joins TRBV10-3 to TRBJ2-5; D is possibly TRBD2 (6 bases). The J call is in doubt because the DNA end fits TRBJ2-1 better. CDR1 and CDR2 from the germline V gene are ENHRY and SYGVKD. The CDR3 is 17 residues long.

This clonotype was recorded many times. The rearrangement uses TRBV2 and TRBJ1-4; D is undetermined. There are 16 residues in the CDR3. V was trimmed by 4 bases and J by 8 bases, leaving 20 bases between them. CDR1 and CDR2 from the germline V gene are SNHLY and FYNNEI. The CDR3 spells CASSGSWARAVEKLFF. CDR3 nucleotide sequence: TGTGCCAGCAGTGGTTCCTGGGCTAGGGCGGTCGAAAAACTGTTTTTT.

The V gene is TRBV7-9, the J gene TRBJ2-7; a weak D match, TRBD1 (5 bases). Germline-derived CDR1 and CDR2 are SEHNR and FQNEAQ (reference sequence). Trimming removed 5 bases at V and 3 bases at J, with 14 bases between. The CDR3 consists of 14 residues. This CDR3 reads CASSQHGDSYEQYF. As DNA, the CDR3 is TGTGCCAGCAGCCAACACGGAGACAGCTACGAGCAGTACTTC.

The chain couples TRBV28 to TRBJ2-7, with D perhaps TRBD2 (6 bases). This CDR3 comprises 14 residues. V shed 5 bases and J shed 3 bases, with 14 bases lying between them. CDR1 MDHEN and CDR2 SYDVKM come from the germline V gene. The CDR3 spells CASSPAGGFYEQYF. CDR3 DNA: TGTGCCAGCAGTCCAGCTGGAGGGTTCTACGAGCAGTACTTC.

Only a few counts were recorded for this clonotype. This chain uses TRBV14 with TRBJ2-1; D may be TRBD1 (6 bases). Germline V gives CDR1 SGHDN, CDR2 FVKESK. Trimming removed 4 bases from V and 6 bases from J, with 10 bases in between. The length of the CDR3 is 13 residues. This chain's CDR3 is CASSPRGTNEQFF. Here the CDR3 DNA reads TGTGCCAGCAGCCCGAGGGGGACCAATGAGCAGTTCTTC.

This clonotype was detected a few times. The genes are TRBV20-1 and TRBJ2-5; TRBD1 aligns across 7 bases. CDR3 size: 13 residues. Trimming cost V 3 bases and J 2 bases; bases outside gene matches: 3. Germline values: CDR1 DFQATT, CDR2 SNEGSKA (reference sequence). The DNA for the CDR3 is TGCAGTGCTAGGGGGACAGTTCAAGAGACCCAGTACTTC. It is translated as CSARGTVQETQYF.

The V and J genes are TRBV29-1 and TRBJ2-2; 8 nucleotides match TRBD1. The CDR3 loop spans 14 amino acids. Unmatched junction bases numbered 7, after V lost 7 bases and J lost 3 bases. Germline CDR1 is SQVTM and CDR2 is ANQGSEA. The CDR3 DNA reads as TGCAGCGCAAGCAGGGGGCGCGACACCGGGGAGCTGTTTTTT. Protein product: CSASRGRDTGELFF.

The CDR3 reads CASIKLETQYF. In DNA, the CDR3 is TGTGCCAGCATTAAACTAGAGACCCAGTACTTC. The V gene is TRBV25-1, the J gene TRBJ2-5; D gene unclear. With 7 bases removed from V and 4 bases from J, the gap between germline ends came to 7 bases. The V gene's germline CDR1 is MGHDK and CDR2 SYGVNS. CDR3 length: 11 residues.

This clonotype was seen more than once but under ten times. This chain links TRBV24-1 with TRBJ1-5; a possible D gene is TRBD1 (5 bases). Germline CDR1 is KGHDR and CDR2 is SFDVKD. V lost 3 bases to trimming and J lost 4 bases, with 18 bases between them. The CDR3 has 17 amino acids. The CDR3 region has the DNA TGTGCCACCAGTGATACGGGACGGACCACTTTTAATCAGCCCCAGCATTTT. Translation gives CATSDTGRTTFNQPQHF.

This sequence joins TRBV7-2 and TRBJ1-3; TRBD1 agrees at 9 bases. The CDR3 sequence is 16 residues long. The ends lost 5 bases at V and 4 bases at J; junction bases unmatched: 9. The germline CDR1 and CDR2 sequences are SGHTA and FQGNSA. The CDR3 region is CASSPRTGEGGNTIYF. The CDR3 DNA is TGTGCCAGCAGCCCAAGGACAGGGGAGGGCGGAAACACCATATATTTT. Full variable domain (remainder filled in from reference TRBV7-2 and TRBJ1-3): GAGVSQSPSNKVTEKGKDVELRCDPISGHTALYWYRQSLGQGLEFLIYFQGNSAPDKSGLPSDRFSAERTGGSVSTLTIQRTQQEDSAVYLCASSPRTGEGGNTIYFGEGSWLTVV.

This chain links TRBV4-3 with TRBJ2-3; 8 positions match TRBD1. J lost 2 bases, V lost 0 bases, and 10 bases had no gene match. The CDR3 consists of 18 residues. Per germline, CDR1 LGHNA and CDR2 YSLEER. The CDR3 loop reads CASSQDPSQQGVTDTQYF. The CDR3 DNA reads as TGCGCCAGCAGCCAAGATCCCTCCCAACAGGGGGTCACAGATACGCAGTATTTT.

This clonotype has a handful of counts. The chain links TRBV6-1 to TRBJ1-6; D remains unclear. This CDR3 region has 15 residues. The ends were cut back, 7 bases at V and 7 bases at J, with 17 bases in the middle. Per the germline V gene, CDR1 is MNHNS and CDR2 is SASEGT. The CDR3, as DNA: TGTGCCAGCAAACACAGCGGGCTCCCAAATTCACCCCTCCACTTT. Its translation is CASKHSGLPNSPLHF.

In this sample, this clonotype turned up many times. The chain combines TRBV29-1 with TRBJ2-7; TRBD1 aligns across 11 bases. J lost 2 bases, V lost 6 bases, and 3 bases had no gene match. In germline, CDR1 is SQVTM, CDR2 ANQGSEA. CDR3 size: 13 residues. CDR3 DNA: TGCAGCGTCGGGACAGGGGGTCCCTACGAGCAGTACTTC. Protein: CSVGTGGPYEQYF.

Ten or more counts support this clonotype. In DNA form, the CDR3 reads TGCGCCAGCAGCTTGGGACTATCCTACGCGTCGGAGACCCAGTACTTC. It translates to CASSLGLSYASETQYF. The rearrangement uses TRBV5-1 and TRBJ2-5, with TRBD2 as a possible D gene (5 bases). CDR3 length: 16 residues. Trimming shortened V by 0 bases and J by 5 bases, and 17 bases separated the two germline ends. Germline values: CDR1 SGHRS, CDR2 YFSETQ.

The chain combines TRBV5-1 with TRBJ1-1, with D perhaps matching TRBD1 (6 bases). Trimming cost V 3 bases and J 0 bases, with 18 bases left between them. Germline V CDR1 and CDR2: SGHRS, YFSETQ. The CDR3 contains 17 residues. In nucleotides, the CDR3 is TGCGCCAGCAGCTGGACGGGCGGGGGGCGCATGAACACTGAAGCTTTCTTT. Protein sequence: CASSWTGGGRMNTEAFF.

This clonotype occurred a few times. The rearrangement links TRBV29-1 to TRBJ2-7; 10 nucleotides match TRBD1. CDR3 length equals 13 residues. Germline V lookup: CDR1 SQVTM, CDR2 ANQGSEA. V lost 7 bases and J lost 1; bases outside the gene matches: 4. CDR3 nucleotide sequence: TGCAGCGCCGGGACAGGGGTGTCCTACGAGCAGTACTTC. This sequence encodes CSAGTGVSYEQYF.

This clonotype was counted only a few times. The rearrangement joins TRBV27 to TRBJ1-5; tentatively, D is TRBD1 (5 bases). The CDR3 contains 15 residues. CDR1 and CDR2 from the germline V gene are MNHEY and SMNVEV (reference sequence). Trimming stripped 5 bases from V and 2 bases from J, with 13 bases between. DNA for the CDR3: TGTGCCAGCAGTCGAGGGGCGGTGGGCAATCAGCCCCAGCATTTT. The encoded protein is CASSRGAVGNQPQHF.

This chain joins TRBV12-3 or TRBV12-4 and TRBJ1-1; possibly TRBD1 for D (6 bases). With 3 bases removed from V and 10 bases from J, the gap between germline ends came to 15 bases. The CDR3 totals 13 residues. CDR3: CASSFGRQALAFF. CDR3 nucleotide sequence: TGTGCCAGCAGTTTTGGAAGACAGGCTCTAGCTTTCTTT.

This clonotype appeared a few times. This chain uses TRBV7-9 with TRBJ2-5, with TRBD2 identical over 12 bases. Judging by the DNA end, TRBJ2-1 fits better; the J call may be wrong. The germline V gene encodes CDR1 SEHNR and CDR2 FQNEAQ (reference sequence). CDR3 length: 19 amino acids. The CDR3 coding sequence is TGTGCCAGCAGCTCAATGGGCGGACCACTAGCGGGAGGTAGGAATGAGCAGTTCTTC. This codes for CASSSMGGPLAGGRNEQFF.